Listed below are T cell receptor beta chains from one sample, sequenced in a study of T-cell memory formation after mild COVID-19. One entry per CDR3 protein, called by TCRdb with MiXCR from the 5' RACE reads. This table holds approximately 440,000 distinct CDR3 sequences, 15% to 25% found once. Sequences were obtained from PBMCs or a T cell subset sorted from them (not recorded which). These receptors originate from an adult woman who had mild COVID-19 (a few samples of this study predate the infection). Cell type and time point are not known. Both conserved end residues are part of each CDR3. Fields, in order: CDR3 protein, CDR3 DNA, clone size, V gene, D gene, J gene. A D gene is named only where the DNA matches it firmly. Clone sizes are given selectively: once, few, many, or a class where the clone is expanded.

CDR3aa: CASNPGGMNTEAFF; CDR3nt: TGCGCCAGCAACCCTGGGGGTATGAACACTGAAGCTTTCTTT; abundance: -; v_gene: TRBV5-1; d_gene: -; j_gene: TRBJ1-1
CDR3aa: CASSGYRGYEQYF; CDR3nt: TGTGCCAGCAGTGGATACAGGGGTTACGAGCAGTACTTC; abundance: few; v_gene: TRBV6-1; d_gene: TRBD1; j_gene: TRBJ2-7
CDR3aa: CASSWLAGVAGELFF; CDR3nt: TGTGCCAGCAGCTGGCTAGCGGGAGTGGCCGGGGAGCTGTTTTTT; abundance: -; v_gene: TRBV7-2; d_gene: TRBD2; j_gene: TRBJ2-2
CDR3aa: CASTVTGEGYEQYF; CDR3nt: TGTGCCAGCACCGTTACAGGGGAGGGTTACGAGCAGTACTTC; abundance: few; v_gene: TRBV27; d_gene: -; j_gene: TRBJ2-7
CDR3aa: CASSLGGTGANVLTF; CDR3nt: TGTGCCAGCAGCCTGGGCGGAACTGGGGCCAACGTCCTGACTTTC; abundance: many; v_gene: TRBV5-1; d_gene: -; j_gene: TRBJ2-6
CDR3aa: CASSSGFAGYTF; CDR3nt: TGTGCCAGCAGCTCCGGATTCGCAGGCTACACCTTC; abundance: many; v_gene: TRBV5-6; d_gene: -; j_gene: TRBJ1-2
CDR3aa: CASSLEGDRVDEQYF; CDR3nt: TGTGCCAGCAGTTTAGAGGGGGACAGGGTAGACGAGCAGTACTTC; abundance: -; v_gene: TRBV28; d_gene: TRBD1; j_gene: TRBJ2-7
CDR3aa: CASSLAQRNYGYTF; CDR3nt: TGTGCCAGCAGCTTAGCGCAGAGGAACTATGGCTACACCTTC; abundance: -; v_gene: TRBV7-2; d_gene: -; j_gene: TRBJ1-2
CDR3aa: CACRWGLRTDTQYF; CDR3nt: TGTGCCTGTAGATGGGGACTGCGCACAGATACGCAGTATTTT; abundance: many; v_gene: TRBV30; d_gene: -; j_gene: TRBJ2-3
CDR3aa: CASSLGLEVITDTQYF; CDR3nt: TGTGCCAGCAGCTTGGGTCTTGAAGTTATCACAGATACGCAGTATTTT; abundance: -; v_gene: TRBV7-9; d_gene: -; j_gene: TRBJ2-3
CDR3aa: CASSAGQGDNEQFF; CDR3nt: TGTGCCAGCAGCGCGGGACAGGGGGACAATGAGCAGTTCTTC; abundance: many; v_gene: TRBV5-5; d_gene: TRBD1; j_gene: TRBJ2-1
CDR3aa: CASSLAGPSEQFF; CDR3nt: TGTGCCAGCAGCTTGGCCGGTCCTAGTGAGCAGTTCTTC; abundance: few; v_gene: TRBV5-6; d_gene: -; j_gene: TRBJ2-1
CDR3aa: CASSLGQLTGGGETQYF; CDR3nt: TGTGCCAGCAGCTTAGGGCAACTGACAGGGGGCGGGGAGACCCAGTACTTC; abundance: few; v_gene: TRBV7-2; d_gene: TRBD1; j_gene: TRBJ2-5
CDR3aa: CASSWRGLAVHEQYF; CDR3nt: TGTGCCAGCAGCTGGAGGGGACTAGCGGTCCACGAGCAGTACTTC; abundance: -; v_gene: TRBV5-5; d_gene: TRBD2; j_gene: TRBJ2-7
CDR3aa: CASSYSREAHNEQFF; CDR3nt: TGTGCCAGCAGTTACTCTAGGGAGGCCCACAATGAGCAGTTCTTC; abundance: many; v_gene: TRBV6-2/TRBV6-3; d_gene: -; j_gene: TRBJ2-1
CDR3aa: CASSEKGDTDTQYF; CDR3nt: TGTGCCAGCAGTGAGAAGGGGGACACAGATACGCAGTATTTT; abundance: -; v_gene: TRBV6-4; d_gene: -; j_gene: TRBJ2-3
CDR3aa: CASSSPGDYGYTF; CDR3nt: TGTGCCAGCAGTTCGCCAGGAGACTATGGCTACACCTTC; abundance: many; v_gene: TRBV12-3/TRBV12-4; d_gene: -; j_gene: TRBJ1-2
CDR3aa: CASSLGFGGDQPQHF; CDR3nt: TGCGCCAGCAGCTTGGGTTTCGGGGGGGATCAGCCCCAGCATTTT; abundance: -; v_gene: TRBV5-1; d_gene: -; j_gene: TRBJ1-5
CDR3aa: CASSPDSQGAQYEQYF; CDR3nt: TGCGCCAGCAGCCCAGACTCTCAGGGGGCTCAATACGAGCAGTACTTC; abundance: -; v_gene: TRBV5-1; d_gene: TRBD1; j_gene: TRBJ2-7
CDR3aa: CASSATLAGGREQYF; CDR3nt: TGTGCCAGCAGCGCCACACTAGCGGGAGGGCGCGAGCAGTACTTC; abundance: few; v_gene: TRBV5-5; d_gene: TRBD2; j_gene: TRBJ2-7
CDR3aa: CASSGRTGNTIYF; CDR3nt: TGTGCCAGCAGCGGGAGGACTGGAAACACCATATATTTT; abundance: many; v_gene: TRBV27; d_gene: -; j_gene: TRBJ1-3
CDR3aa: CASSKGLYNSPLHF; CDR3nt: TGCGCCAGCAGCAAGGGATTATATAATTCACCCCTCCACTTT; abundance: -; v_gene: TRBV4-3; d_gene: -; j_gene: TRBJ1-6
CDR3aa: CATSLAGEREAFF; CDR3nt: TGTGCCACCAGCTTGGCGGGGGAACGTGAAGCTTTCTTT; abundance: few; v_gene: TRBV24-1; d_gene: -; j_gene: TRBJ1-1
CDR3aa: CSVGKGGELFF; CDR3nt: TGCAGCGTTGGAAAGGGCGGGGAGCTGTTTTTT; abundance: few; v_gene: TRBV29-1; d_gene: -; j_gene: TRBJ2-2
CDR3aa: CASRIAAAGAPKGYYGYTF; CDR3nt: TGTGCCAGCAGGATAGCCGCGGCAGGGGCGCCCAAGGGGTACTATGGCTACACCTTC; abundance: few; v_gene: TRBV2; d_gene: -; j_gene: TRBJ1-2
CDR3aa: CASSLGDAVTGSVGNEQFF; CDR3nt: TGTGCCAGCAGCTTGGGGGACGCAGTTACGGGCTCGGTAGGGAATGAGCAGTTCTTC; abundance: -; v_gene: TRBV5-5; d_gene: -; j_gene: TRBJ2-1
CDR3aa: CASSLDLAAGTEAFF; CDR3nt: TGTGCCAGCAGCTTAGATCTGGCGGCGGGTACTGAAGCTTTCTTT; abundance: -; v_gene: TRBV7-6; d_gene: -; j_gene: TRBJ1-1
CDR3aa: CSGRPAGHNEQFF; CDR3nt: TGCAGTGGCAGGCCCGCGGGGCACAATGAGCAGTTCTTC; abundance: few; v_gene: TRBV20-1; d_gene: -; j_gene: TRBJ2-1
CDR3aa: CASRDWDRGRSGANVLTF; CDR3nt: TGTGCCAGCAGAGACTGGGACAGGGGGCGGTCTGGGGCCAACGTCCTGACTTTC; abundance: -; v_gene: TRBV7-2; d_gene: TRBD1; j_gene: TRBJ2-6
CDR3aa: CASSPPEYGDGLAGPYEQYF; CDR3nt: TGTGCCAGCAGTCCGCCGGAGTATGGGGACGGACTAGCGGGCCCCTACGAGCAGTACTTC; abundance: few; v_gene: TRBV28; d_gene: TRBD2; j_gene: TRBJ2-7
CDR3aa: CASSPRTTGELFF; CDR3nt: TGTGCCAGCAGTCCACGCACCACCGGGGAGCTGTTTTTT; abundance: -; v_gene: TRBV27; d_gene: -; j_gene: TRBJ2-2
CDR3aa: CASSDRGGNERLF; CDR3nt: TGTGCCAGCAGTGATCGCGGCGGGAATGAGCGGTTATTC; abundance: -; v_gene: TRBV25-1; d_gene: -; j_gene: TRBJ2-1
CDR3aa: CASSLAPPGRSGANVLTF; CDR3nt: TGTGCCAGCAGCTTAGCGCCACCCGGTCGCTCTGGGGCCAACGTCCTGACTTTC; abundance: -; v_gene: TRBV7-9; d_gene: -; j_gene: TRBJ2-6
CDR3aa: CASSAGTGNTGELFF; CDR3nt: TGCGCCAGCAGCGCCGGGACAGGGAACACCGGGGAGCTGTTTTTT; abundance: few; v_gene: TRBV5-1; d_gene: TRBD1; j_gene: TRBJ2-2
CDR3aa: CASSQGVAGALSYEQYF; CDR3nt: TGTGCCAGCAGCCAGGGGGTCGCAGGGGCCCTCTCCTACGAGCAGTACTTC; abundance: -; v_gene: TRBV7-8; d_gene: TRBD1; j_gene: TRBJ2-7
CDR3aa: CASSLGTGGENTIYF; CDR3nt: TGTGCCAGCAGCCTCGGGACAGGGGGCGAGAACACCATATATTTT; abundance: -; v_gene: TRBV2; d_gene: TRBD1; j_gene: TRBJ1-3
CDR3aa: CATKPGALAGYGYTF; CDR3nt: TGTGCCACCAAACCGGGGGCCCTAGCGGGCTATGGCTACACCTTC; abundance: few; v_gene: TRBV28; d_gene: -; j_gene: TRBJ1-2
CDR3aa: CSARDRLAGGFFREQYF; CDR3nt: TGCAGTGCTAGAGATCGGCTAGCGGGGGGATTTTTTAGGGAGCAGTACTTC; abundance: few; v_gene: TRBV20-1; d_gene: TRBD2; j_gene: TRBJ2-7
CDR3aa: CASSRGLAEDHEQFF; CDR3nt: TGTGCCAGCAGCCGGGGACTAGCGGAAGACCATGAGCAGTTCTTC; abundance: few; v_gene: TRBV5-7; d_gene: TRBD2; j_gene: TRBJ2-1
CDR3aa: CASSSVRSGTDTQYF; CDR3nt: TGTGCCAGCAGTTCAGTACGGAGCGGGACAGATACGCAGTATTTT; abundance: -; v_gene: TRBV12-3/TRBV12-4; d_gene: -; j_gene: TRBJ2-3
CDR3aa: CATSRDWQQSNEQFF; CDR3nt: TGTGCCACCAGCAGAGATTGGCAGCAGTCCAATGAGCAGTTCTTC; abundance: -; v_gene: TRBV15; d_gene: -; j_gene: TRBJ2-1
CDR3aa: CASSPQADQYF; CDR3nt: TGTGCCAGCTCACCCCAGGCCGACCAGTACTTC; abundance: -; v_gene: TRBV18; d_gene: -; j_gene: TRBJ2-5
CDR3aa: CASSRQGGMNTEAFF; CDR3nt: TGTGCCAGCAGCCGACAGGGAGGGATGAACACTGAAGCTTTCTTT; abundance: -; v_gene: TRBV2; d_gene: TRBD1; j_gene: TRBJ1-1
CDR3aa: CASSPRQGSGANVLTF; CDR3nt: TGTGCCAGCTCACCTAGACAGGGTTCGGGGGCCAACGTCCTGACTTTC; abundance: -; v_gene: TRBV18; d_gene: TRBD1; j_gene: TRBJ2-6
CDR3aa: CASVNRIGTEADTQYF; CDR3nt: TGCGCCAGTGTTAATAGGATCGGGACAGAGGCAGATACGCAGTATTTT; abundance: -; v_gene: TRBV5-1; d_gene: TRBD1; j_gene: TRBJ2-3
CDR3aa: CSVVRIAGASSYNEQFF; CDR3nt: TGCAGCGTTGTGAGGATAGCGGGAGCGAGCTCCTACAATGAGCAGTTCTTC; abundance: few; v_gene: TRBV29-1; d_gene: TRBD2; j_gene: TRBJ2-1
CDR3aa: CASSYFGSPYSGANVLTF; CDR3nt: TGTGCCAGCAGTTACTTCGGGTCTCCTTACTCTGGGGCCAACGTCCTGACTTTC; abundance: few; v_gene: TRBV6-5; d_gene: -; j_gene: TRBJ2-6
CDR3aa: CASSGGGEGWGKAFF; CDR3nt: TGTGCCAGCAGCGGAGGGGGTGAAGGTTGGGGAAAAGCTTTCTTT; abundance: many; v_gene: TRBV9; d_gene: -; j_gene: TRBJ1-1
CDR3aa: CASSSDTGAFF; CDR3nt: TGCGCCAGCAGCTCCGACACCGGGGCTTTCTTT; abundance: few; v_gene: TRBV5-1; d_gene: -; j_gene: TRBJ1-1
CDR3aa: CASSLAGGEQYF; CDR3nt: TGTGCCAGCAGCTTAGCCGGGGGCGAGCAGTACTTC; abundance: many; v_gene: TRBV7-9; d_gene: -; j_gene: TRBJ2-7
CDR3aa: CASTPNMNTEAFF; CDR3nt: TGTGCCAGCACCCCTAACATGAACACTGAAGCTTTCTTT; abundance: few; v_gene: TRBV12-3/TRBV12-4; d_gene: -; j_gene: TRBJ1-1
CDR3aa: CASSLAKGHGYTF; CDR3nt: TGTGCCAGCAGTTTAGCCAAGGGACATGGCTACACCTTC; abundance: -; v_gene: TRBV12-3/TRBV12-4; d_gene: -; j_gene: TRBJ1-2
CDR3aa: CASSSGTGGEGTEAFF; CDR3nt: TGTGCCAGCAGTTCCGGGACAGGGGGCGAAGGCACTGAAGCTTTCTTT; abundance: few; v_gene: TRBV12-3/TRBV12-4; d_gene: TRBD1; j_gene: TRBJ1-1
CDR3aa: CATSENRENYGYTF; CDR3nt: TGTGCCACCAGTGAAAACAGGGAGAACTATGGCTACACCTTC; abundance: -; v_gene: TRBV24-1; d_gene: -; j_gene: TRBJ1-2
CDR3aa: CASSSLPYEQYF; CDR3nt: TGTGCCAGCAGCTCACTCCCGTACGAGCAGTACTTC; abundance: few; v_gene: TRBV7-9; d_gene: -; j_gene: TRBJ2-7
CDR3aa: CASSLVGGRETTDTQYF; CDR3nt: TGTGCCAGCAGCTTGGTCGGGGGAAGGGAGACGACAGATACGCAGTATTTT; abundance: few; v_gene: TRBV7-8; d_gene: -; j_gene: TRBJ2-3
CDR3aa: CASSLDSLSFYGYTF; CDR3nt: TGTGCCAGCAGCTTAGATTCTTTGTCTTTCTATGGCTACACCTTC; abundance: few; v_gene: TRBV7-8; d_gene: -; j_gene: TRBJ1-2
CDR3aa: CASSSTGTRHQPQHF; CDR3nt: TGTGCCAGCAGCTCTACCGGGACAAGACATCAGCCCCAGCATTTT; abundance: once; v_gene: TRBV27; d_gene: -; j_gene: TRBJ1-5
CDR3aa: CASSLGQGVEQFF; CDR3nt: TGTGCCAGCAGCTTAGGTCAAGGGGTTGAGCAGTTCTTC; abundance: many; v_gene: TRBV7-6; d_gene: -; j_gene: TRBJ2-1